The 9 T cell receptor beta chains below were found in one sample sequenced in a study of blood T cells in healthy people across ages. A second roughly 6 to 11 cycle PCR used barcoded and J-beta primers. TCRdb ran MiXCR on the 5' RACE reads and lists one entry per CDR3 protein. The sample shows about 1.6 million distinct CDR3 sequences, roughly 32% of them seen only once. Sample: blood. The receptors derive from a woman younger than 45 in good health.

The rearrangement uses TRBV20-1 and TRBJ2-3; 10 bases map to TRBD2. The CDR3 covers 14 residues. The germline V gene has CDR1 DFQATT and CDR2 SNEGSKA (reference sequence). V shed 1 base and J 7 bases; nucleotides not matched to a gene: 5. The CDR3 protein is CSARAASGGYTQYF. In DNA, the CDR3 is TGCAGTGCTAGAGCGGCTAGCGGGGGATATACGCAGTATTTT.

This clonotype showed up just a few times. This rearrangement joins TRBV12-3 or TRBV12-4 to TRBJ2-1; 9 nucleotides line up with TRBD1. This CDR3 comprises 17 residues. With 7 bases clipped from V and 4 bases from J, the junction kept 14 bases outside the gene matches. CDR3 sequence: CASTQPWRQGGYNEQFF. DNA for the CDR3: TGTGCCAGCACACAACCCTGGAGACAGGGGGGATACAATGAGCAGTTCTTC.

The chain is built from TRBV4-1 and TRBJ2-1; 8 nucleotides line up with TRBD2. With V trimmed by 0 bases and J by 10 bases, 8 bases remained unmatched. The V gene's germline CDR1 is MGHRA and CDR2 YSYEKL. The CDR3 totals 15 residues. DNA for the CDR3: TGCGCCAGCAGCCAAGACCGTCAGCGGGAGAACGAGCAGTTCTTC. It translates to CASSQDRQRENEQFF.

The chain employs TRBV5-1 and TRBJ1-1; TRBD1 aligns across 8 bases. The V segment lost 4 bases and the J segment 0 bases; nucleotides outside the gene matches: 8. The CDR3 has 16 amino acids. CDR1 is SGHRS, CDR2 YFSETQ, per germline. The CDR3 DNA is TGCGCCAGCAGCCTACGACAGGGGCGATTGAACACTGAAGCTTTCTTT. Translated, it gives CASSLRQGRLNTEAFF.

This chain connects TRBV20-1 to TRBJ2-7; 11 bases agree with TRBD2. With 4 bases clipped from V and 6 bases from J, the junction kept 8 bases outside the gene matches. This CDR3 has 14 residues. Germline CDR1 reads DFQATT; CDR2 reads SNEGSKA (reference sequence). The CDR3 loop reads CSAIPTSGTLEQYF. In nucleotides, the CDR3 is TGCAGTGCTATCCCGACTAGCGGGACTCTCGAGCAGTACTTC.

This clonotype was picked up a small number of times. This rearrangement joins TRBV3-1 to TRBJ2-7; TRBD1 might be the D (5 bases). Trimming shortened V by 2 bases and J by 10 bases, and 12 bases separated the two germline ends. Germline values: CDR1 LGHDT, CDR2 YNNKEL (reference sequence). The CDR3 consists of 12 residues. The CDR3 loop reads CASSQSQGVQYF. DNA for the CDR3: TGTGCCAGCAGCCAAAGTCAAGGGGTACAGTACTTC.

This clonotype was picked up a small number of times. The CDR3 region has the DNA TGTGCCAGCAGCATTGCAGGGGGACAAGATACGCAGTATTTT. This translates into CASSIAGGQDTQYF. The chain has TRBV9 and TRBJ2-3, with 7 bases identical to TRBD1. The CDR3 extends over 14 amino acids. Germline V gene data show CDR1 as SGDLS and CDR2 as YYNGEE. V shed 4 bases and J 5 bases; nucleotides not matched to a gene: 7.

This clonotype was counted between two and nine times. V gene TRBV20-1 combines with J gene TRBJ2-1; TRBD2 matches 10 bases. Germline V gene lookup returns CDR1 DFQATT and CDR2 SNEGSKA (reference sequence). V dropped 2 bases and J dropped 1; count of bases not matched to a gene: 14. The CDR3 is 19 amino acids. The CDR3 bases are TGCAGTGCTAGAACCAATAGCGGGAGGCCAGAAGAATCCTACAATGAGCAGTTCTTC. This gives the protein CSARTNSGRPEESYNEQFF.

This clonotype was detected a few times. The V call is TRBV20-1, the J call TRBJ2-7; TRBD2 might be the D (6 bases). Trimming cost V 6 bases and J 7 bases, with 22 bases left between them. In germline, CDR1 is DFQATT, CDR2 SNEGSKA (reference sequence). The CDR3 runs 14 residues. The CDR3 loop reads CSAAMPGTAGEQYF. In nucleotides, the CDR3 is TGCAGTGCCGCGATGCCGGGGACGGCGGGGGAGCAGTACTTC.